Listed below are T cell receptor beta chains from one sample, sequenced in a study of blood T cell repertoires in COVID-19. TCRdb's table, derived via immunoSEQ multiplex PCR, lists solely in-frame clones and lacks some. The sample has some 95,000 clones; 80% are singletons. The sequenced sample was peripheral blood. The origin of the receptors is a man aged 50-59 years who had recovered from COVID-19. Both conserved end residues are part of each CDR3. The D gene is left open where the match is weak. Clone size, where shown, is once, few, many, or a class for clones that have expanded.

d_gene	v_gene	j_gene	abundance	CDR3aa	CDR3nt
.	TRBV18	TRBJ1-5	once	CASSTDSDNQPQHF	TGTGCCAGCTCAACGGACAGTGACAATCAGCCCCAGCATTTT
TRBD1	TRBV28	TRBJ1-5	few	CASSPRTGGWGGLGLNQPQHF	TGTGCCAGCAGTCCAAGGACAGGGGGCTGGGGTGGTCTCGGCCTAAATCAGCCCCAGCATTTT
.	TRBV4-2	TRBJ1-2	few	CASSQGPSNYGYTF	TGTGCCAGCAGCCAGGGGCCCTCTAACTATGGCTACACCTTC
.	TRBV3-1/TRBV3-2	TRBJ1-5	.	CASSQSPGADQPQHF	TGTGCCAGCAGCCAATCTCCGGGAGCAGACCAGCCCCAGCATTTT
TRBD2	TRBV29-1	TRBJ2-1	.	CSVTGRGSYNEQFF	TGCAGCGTGACTGGGAGGGGATCGTACAATGAGCAGTTCTTC
.	TRBV5-1	TRBJ2-4	.	CASSSGLGKNIQYF	TGCGCCAGCAGCTCCGGGTTAGGCAAAAACATTCAGTACTTC
.	TRBV3-1/TRBV3-2	TRBJ2-1	.	CASGEGTISYNEQFF	TGTGCCAGCGGAGAAGGTACTATTTCCTACAATGAGCAGTTCTTC
TRBD2	TRBV5-1	TRBJ2-5	few	CASSLATTGGHQETQYF	TGCGCCAGCAGCTTGGCAACGACGGGGGGTCACCAAGAGACCCAGTACTTC
.	TRBV28	TRBJ1-1	.	CASSLYSMGKQGTEAFF	TGTGCCAGCAGTTTATACTCTATGGGGAAACAGGGCACTGAAGCTTTCTTT
.	TRBV27	TRBJ2-1	.	CASRAGQGAYNEQFF	TGTGCCAGCAGGGCGGGGCAGGGAGCCTACAATGAGCAGTTCTTC
TRBD1	TRBV2	TRBJ1-5	.	CASRDRGHRQPQHF	TGTGCCAGCCGGGACAGGGGGCATCGTCAGCCCCAGCATTTT
TRBD2	TRBV2	TRBJ2-2	.	CARETSGRGTGELFF	TGTGCCAGAGAGACTAGCGGGAGGGGGACCGGGGAGCTGTTTTTT
.	TRBV5-1	TRBJ1-1	.	CASSLYLGSEAFF	TGCGCCAGCAGCTTGTATTTGGGCTCTGAAGCTTTCTTT
.	TRBV11-1	TRBJ1-4	.	CASSSGPVEKLFF	TGTGCCAGCAGCTCCGGTCCCGTTGAAAAACTGTTTTTT